The TCR beta chain described here comes from a study of T-cell reconstitution after alpha-beta-depleted transplantation in children. CDR3 size: 16 residues. Unique molecular identifiers were built into the TCRbeta library. TCRdb itself ran the PCR reads through MiXCR, one entry per CDR3 protein. The data hold roughly 300,000 distinct CDR3 sequences, with 10% observed a single time. The sequenced sample was PBMCs from the stem cell graft donor, obtained from the stem cell graft. This chain connects TRBV21-1 to TRBJ2-2; the table assigns TRBD2, which was not confirmed against the DNA. TRBV21-1 is given as a pseudogene. This receptor was obtained from a human donor who donated a stem cell graft to a child with acute lymphoblastic leukemia. The CDR3 bases are TGTGCCAGCAGCAAAATACGGCGTTCCGCTACCGGGGAGCTGTTTTTT. It codes for CASSKIRRSATGELFF.